The T cell receptor (beta chain) under discussion was sequenced for a study of blood T cell repertoires in COVID-19. For the study at large: Sample material is recorded as cDNA or gDNA derived from T cells, B-cell-depleted T cells, or PBMCs.

TCRdb's copy holds only in-frame clones and misses some; the assay was immunoSEQ multiplex PCR. The table has 220,000 or so clones, around nine tenths seen once; the top ten hold over 12%. The cohort comprised adults aged about 18 to 100 years residing in approximately 25 US areas. Cohorts were based on clinical histories the participants reported. Trimming cost V 1 base and J 2 bases; bases outside gene matches: 2. The CDR3 contains 15 residues. Per germline, CDR1 MNHEY and CDR2 SVGAGI. The material sequenced was PBMCs or T cells enriched from blood (not recorded which). The gene calls are TRBV6-5 and TRBJ2-5; 9 nucleotides agree with TRBD1. This receptor was taken from a woman aged 45-65 years with acute COVID-19. CDR3 amino acids: CASSYWGQGQETQYF. In DNA form, the CDR3 reads TGTGCCAGCAGTTACTGGGGACAGGGACAAGAGACCCAGTACTTC.